Listed below are T cell receptor beta chains from one sample, sequenced in a study of PD-1 blockade in classical Hodgkin lymphoma. TCRdb keeps only in-frame clones here, not all; method: immunoSEQ multiplex PCR. The sample contains under 25,000 clones, about three quarters of which appear only once. The source was peripheral blood mononuclear cells (PBMCs), collected before the second cycle of nivolumab. The receptors were sampled from a human donor with classical Hodgkin lymphoma. Each CDR3 is given with its conserved first and last residue. The D gene is left open where the match is weak. Expanded clones get a size class; other rows say once, few or many, or leave the size out.

D gene	V gene	J gene	clone size	CDR3 protein	CDR3 DNA
TRBD1	TRBV18	TRBJ2-5	NA	CASSSTGTGQETQYF	TGTGCCAGCTCATCGACCGGGACAGGACAAGAGACCCAGTACTTC
TRBD2	TRBV30	TRBJ2-5	NA	CAWSIGLAEETQYF	TGTGCCTGGAGTATTGGACTAGCGGAAGAGACCCAGTACTTC
NA	TRBV28	TRBJ2-3	NA	CASSGGRATDTQYF	TGTGCCAGCAGTGGGGGCAGGGCCACAGATACGCAGTATTTT
NA	TRBV28	TRBJ1-2	NA	CASSLPPPKGWGYTF	TGTGCCAGCAGTTTACCCCCCCCAAAGGGGTGGGGCTACACCTTC
NA	TRBV7-9	TRBJ2-3	NA	CASSQGSGTDTQYF	TGTGCCAGCAGCCAAGGGAGTGGCACAGATACGCAGTATTTT
NA	TRBV28	TRBJ2-7	NA	CASSLKGLEQYF	TGTGCCAGCAGTTTAAAGGGGTTGGAGCAGTACTTC
TRBD2	TRBV30	TRBJ2-3	NA	CAWRASGRGTDTQYF	TGTGCCTGGAGAGCAAGCGGGAGAGGCACAGATACGCAGTATTTT
NA	TRBV5-4	TRBJ1-4	NA	CASSSAGVNEKLFF	TGTGCCAGCAGCTCCGCTGGGGTTAATGAAAAACTGTTTTTT
NA	TRBV6-5	TRBJ1-5	few	CASSYSGTGVQPQHF	TGTGCCAGCAGTTACTCGGGGACCGGGGTTCAGCCCCAGCATTTT
TRBD1	TRBV28	TRBJ1-2	medium-sized	CASSLRTGPTAYGYTF	TGTGCCAGCAGTCTCCGGACAGGGCCCACTGCGTATGGCTACACCTTC
NA	TRBV20-1	TRBJ1-1	NA	CSAKNTEAFF	TGCAGTGCGAAGAACACTGAAGCTTTCTTT
NA	TRBV4-1	TRBJ1-5	NA	CASSRGLDQPQHF	TGCGCCAGCAGCCGGGGGTTGGATCAGCCCCAGCATTTT
NA	TRBV5-1	TRBJ1-1	NA	CASSLAAARLEAFF	TGCGCCAGCAGCTTGGCTGCAGCTCGCCTTGAAGCTTTCTTT
NA	TRBV2	TRBJ1-5	NA	CASMRGDQPQHF	TGTGCCAGCATGAGGGGCGATCAGCCCCAGCATTTT
NA	TRBV18	TRBJ1-4	NA	CASSPGSGGSGEKLFF	TGTGCCAGCTCACCAGGTTCGGGGGGCAGCGGTGAAAAACTGTTTTTT
TRBD2	TRBV9	TRBJ2-2	NA	CASSVAAGDTGELFF	TGTGCCAGCAGCGTAGCGGCGGGAGACACCGGGGAGCTGTTTTTT
NA	TRBV6-5	TRBJ1-1	NA	CASSYSGGLMNTEAFF	TGTGCCAGCAGTTACTCGGGGGGACTTATGAACACTGAAGCTTTCTTT
NA	TRBV6-1	TRBJ2-5	NA	CASSRASRETQYF	TGTGCCAGCAGCAGGGCATCCCGGGAGACCCAGTACTTC
NA	TRBV11-2	TRBJ2-1	once	CASSLGRGTEQFF	TGTGCCAGCAGCTTAGGTCGGGGGACGGAGCAGTTCTTC
NA	TRBV9	TRBJ2-1	few	CASSVAGFPGDEQFF	TGTGCCAGCAGCGTAGCAGGTTTCCCGGGCGATGAGCAGTTCTTC
NA	TRBV6-1	TRBJ2-7	NA	CASSVSRGFYEQYF	TGTGCCAGCAGTGTGTCTAGGGGGTTCTACGAGCAGTACTTC
NA	TRBV6-1	TRBJ1-1	NA	CASRTTGITEAFF	TGTGCCAGCAGGACAACAGGGATCACTGAAGCTTTCTTT
NA	TRBV6-6	TRBJ2-7	NA	CASSPRAAAAYEQYF	TGTGCCAGCAGTCCCCGGGCAGCGGCCGCCTACGAGCAGTACTTC
TRBD2	TRBV18	TRBJ2-7	NA	CASSLLTGGEQYF	TGTGCCAGCTCACTCCTTACGGGGGGGGAGCAGTACTTC
NA	TRBV27	TRBJ2-7	NA	CASSLLGPSYEQYF	TGTGCCAGCAGCCTTCTAGGACCGTCCTACGAGCAGTACTTC
NA	TRBV10-3	TRBJ2-4	NA	CAISHRLVDKNIQYF	TGTGCCATCAGTCATCGCTTGGTGGACAAAAACATTCAGTACTTC
NA	TRBV10-3	TRBJ1-5	NA	CAIRQAQGPQHF	TGTGCCATCCGGCAGGCTCAAGGGCCCCAGCATTTT
TRBD2	TRBV7-2	TRBJ2-4	few	CASSLIAGGQENIQYF	TGTGCCAGCAGCTTAATAGCGGGAGGCCAGGAAAACATTCAGTACTTC
NA	TRBV10-3	TRBJ1-3	NA	CAISESRNTIYF	TGTGCCATCAGTGAGTCTCGGAACACCATATATTTT
NA	TRBV28	TRBJ2-7	few	CASSFHGAYEQYF	TGTGCCAGCAGTTTCCACGGGGCCTACGAGCAGTACTTC